The entry below describes one TCR beta chain. Since a much larger clone is just one base distant, this may be a read error. A read error is likely, as this CDR3 ends without the conserved phenylalanine or tryptophan. One entry per CDR3 protein results from TCRdb running MiXCR on the 5' RACE reads. The profile shows approximately 40,000 distinct CDR3 sequences, over 15% of them singletons. The sequenced sample consisted of naive CD4+ T cells sorted from a lymph node. Documented subset: naive CD4+ T cells, CD4+CD45RA+CD25-. The TCR originated in a female donor with breast cancer.

This CDR3 reads CASRDTGNTEAFS. CDR3 sequence (DNA): TGTGCCAGCCGGGACACGGGGAACACTGAAGCTTTCTCT. The V call is TRBV6-5, the J call TRBJ1-1; D may be TRBD1 (6 bases). The CDR3 has 13 residues. Germline lookup yields CDR1 MNHEY and CDR2 SVGAGI. V was pared by 8 bases and J by 1 base, with 11 bases between.